A selection of T cell receptor beta chains follows, all from one sample in a study of blood T cell repertoires in COVID-19. This table comes from immunoSEQ multiplex PCR, and its TCRdb copy is limited to in-frame clones, with some not included. Found here are fewer than 70,000 clones, about 85% of them singletons; the top ten hold roughly 8.4%. Sequences were obtained from peripheral blood. The source is a woman in her sixties or seventies with active COVID-19. The CDR3 runs from the conserved cysteine through the conserved F or W. The D gene is left open where the match is weak. Clone size, where shown, is once, few, many, or a class for clones that have expanded.

d_call,j_call,clone_size,v_call,cdr3_aa,cdr3_nt
NA,TRBJ2-3,NA,TRBV7-9,CASSLGGVSTDTQYF,TGTGCCAGCAGCTTGGGCGGGGTTTCCACAGATACGCAGTATTTT
TRBD2,TRBJ2-1,once,TRBV11-2,CASSSRRTSGGYNEQFF,TGTGCCAGCAGCTCCCGCCGGACTAGCGGGGGTTACAATGAGCAGTTCTTC
TRBD1,TRBJ1-2,NA,TRBV19,CASSKDRAHGYTF,TGTGCCAGTAGTAAGGACAGGGCACATGGCTACACCTTC
TRBD1,TRBJ2-6,NA,TRBV18,CASSPGQVYSGANVLTF,TGTGCCAGCTCACCGGGACAGGTCTACTCTGGGGCCAACGTCCTGACTTTC
TRBD1,TRBJ1-2,NA,TRBV5-1,CASSLGTGESYGYTF,TGCGCCAGCAGCCTAGGGACAGGGGAGTCCTATGGCTACACCTTC
NA,TRBJ1-6,NA,TRBV9,CASSPREGSPLHF,TGTGCCAGCAGCCCCAGGGAGGGGTCACCCCTCCACTTT
TRBD2,TRBJ2-1,NA,TRBV19,CASSTLSGSDFDEQFF,TGTGCCAGTAGTACGCTTAGCGGGAGTGATTTTGATGAGCAGTTCTTC
TRBD1,TRBJ2-2,NA,TRBV13,CASSLEGQTNTGELFF,TGTGCCAGCAGCCTCGAGGGACAGACCAACACCGGGGAGCTGTTTTTT
NA,TRBJ1-1,NA,TRBV11-1,CASSLRNTEAFF,TGTGCCAGCAGCTTACGGAACACTGAAGCTTTCTTT
NA,TRBJ1-5,NA,TRBV6-6,CASSYPAGKEQPQHF,TGTGCCAGCAGTTATCCGGCAGGGAAGGAGCAGCCCCAGCATTTT
TRBD1,TRBJ1-6,NA,TRBV3-1/TRBV3-2,CASSSGQGNSPLHF,TGTGCCAGCAGCTCGGGACAGGGAAATTCACCCCTCCACTTT
TRBD1,TRBJ2-1,NA,TRBV7-3,CASSLGGTDNEQFF,TGTGCCAGCAGCTTAGGTGGGACAGACAATGAGCAGTTCTTC
TRBD1,TRBJ2-5,NA,TRBV5-1,CASSLGGTGDLMSGMKETQYF,TGCGCCAGCAGCTTGGGAGGGACAGGGGATTTAATGTCTGGGATGAAAGAGACCCAGTACTTC
TRBD1,TRBJ2-5,NA,TRBV5-6,CASSLNPGQQETQYF,TGTGCCAGCAGCTTAAATCCGGGACAGCAAGAGACCCAGTACTTC
TRBD1,TRBJ2-5,NA,TRBV28,CASSPPDRVLNIETQYF,TGTGCCAGCAGTCCCCCGGACAGGGTCTTGAACATTGAGACCCAGTACTTC
NA,TRBJ2-1,few,TRBV3-1/TRBV3-2,CASSQEERDEQFF,TGTGCCAGCAGCCAAGAGGAGCGGGATGAGCAGTTCTTC
NA,TRBJ2-1,NA,TRBV11-3,CASSLGSENEQFF,TGTGCCAGCAGCCTCGGGAGCGAGAATGAGCAGTTCTTC
NA,TRBJ1-6,once,TRBV5-1,CASSPDSHNSPLHF,TGCGCCAGCAGCCCCGACAGCCATAATTCACCCCTCCACTTT
TRBD1,TRBJ2-7,once,TRBV2,CASSGQGNEQYF,TGTGCCAGCAGTGGACAGGGGAACGAGCAGTACTTC
TRBD2,TRBJ2-2,NA,TRBV18,CASSPLSGSTGELFF,TGTGCCAGCTCACCACTTAGCGGGAGTACCGGGGAGCTGTTTTTT
TRBD1,TRBJ2-7,NA,TRBV7-6,CASSLAPGQAGLEYF,TGTGCCAGCAGCTTAGCGCCTGGACAGGCTGGGTTGGAGTACTTC
NA,TRBJ1-5,NA,TRBV19,CASSLPWGRNQPQHF,TGTGCCAGTAGTCTGCCATGGGGGCGGAATCAGCCCCAGCATTTT
NA,TRBJ2-1,once,TRBV4-1,CASSQDLIRLDDEQFF,TGCGCCAGCAGCCAAGATCTCATCCGACTAGACGATGAGCAGTTCTTC
NA,TRBJ1-1,NA,TRBV30,CAWTTGFNTEAFF,TGTGCCTGGACGACAGGTTTTAACACTGAAGCTTTCTTT
TRBD2,TRBJ2-3,NA,TRBV5-1,CASSLEGLANTDTQYF,TGCGCCAGCAGCTTGGAAGGACTAGCGAACACAGATACGCAGTATTTT
NA,TRBJ1-1,NA,TRBV19,CASSRRQTEAFF,TGTGCCAGTAGTAGGCGGCAGACTGAAGCTTTCTTT
NA,TRBJ2-7,NA,TRBV19,CASSMGGYEQYF,TGTGCCAGTAGTATGGGGGGTTACGAGCAGTACTTC
NA,TRBJ1-1,once,TRBV28,CASSLRGNTEAFF,TGTGCCAGCAGTTTACGGGGGAACACTGAAGCTTTCTTT
NA,TRBJ1-2,few,TRBV5-4,CASSLEGEGGYTF,TGTGCCAGCAGCTTGGAGGGGGAGGGTGGCTACACCTTC
TRBD1,TRBJ1-4,NA,TRBV28,CASSLLGGQGGGKLFF,TGTGCCAGCAGTTTATTGGGGGGACAGGGGGGCGGAAAACTGTTTTTT
NA,TRBJ2-1,NA,TRBV6-6,CASSTPGSPYNEQFF,TGTGCCAGCAGTACCCCAGGGTCCCCCTACAATGAGCAGTTCTTC
NA,TRBJ2-4,NA,TRBV21-1,CASSEVPKQGAKNIQYF,TGTGCCAGCAGCGAGGTCCCTAAACAGGGGGCCAAAAACATTCAGTACTTC
NA,TRBJ2-3,NA,TRBV29-1,CSVDLSGNTQYF,TGCAGCGTTGATTTATCAGGGAATACGCAGTATTTT
TRBD1,TRBJ1-2,NA,TRBV3-1/TRBV3-2,CASSQGTGTYGYTF,TGTGCCAGCAGCCAAGGGACAGGGACCTATGGCTACACCTTC
TRBD1,TRBJ1-1,NA,TRBV6-5,CAIQPRGRGTEAFF,TGTGCCATCCAGCCCAGGGGGCGGGGCACTGAAGCTTTCTTT
NA,TRBJ2-7,once,TRBV15,CATSTGGQRGPYEQYF,TGTGCCACCAGCACGGGTGGGCAACGGGGTCCTTACGAGCAGTACTTC